The following is a T cell receptor beta chain sequence with its context. Its cognate antigen is unknown. CDR1 and CDR2 from the germline V gene are MNHNS and SASEGT. Between the trimmed V and J ends, which lost 1 base and 2 bases, there was a span of 9 bases. CDR3 length equals 15 residues. This sample stems from a study of T cell responses to AZD1222 COVID-19 vaccine. Broader study findings: Receipt of two AZD1222 doses was followed by a rise in Spike-specific TCR breadth and depth. Baseline seropositivity characterized only 5 or 6 AZD1222 recipients. Nearly half of unique spike-specific TCRs reportedly avoided B.1.351 and B.1.1.7 mutated regions.

Generated by immunoSEQ multiplex PCR, the TCRdb table keeps only in-frame clones and is missing some. The data hold 110,000 to 150,000 clones, with roughly 91% observed a single time. Source: peripheral blood, taken on day 0 of AZD1222 vaccination. The V gene is TRBV6-1, the J gene TRBJ1-5, with D possibly being TRBD1 (5 bases). The sequence was obtained from an adult in good health. The CDR3 region has the DNA TGTGCCAGCAGTGAAGAAGTGGGGGGCAATCAGCCCCAGCATTTT. As protein: CASSEEVGGNQPQHF.